The next 23 T cell receptor beta chains were all read from a single sample in a study of blood T cell repertoires in COVID-19. Assay used: immunoSEQ multiplex PCR; TCRdb lists only in-frame clones, some missing. The sample consists of 55,000 to 70,000 clones, 70% to 90% of them appearing once. What was sequenced was peripheral blood. Receptors were obtained from a woman aged 50 to 60 with COVID-19, enrolled during active disease.

The chain couples TRBV29-1 to TRBJ1-2; no clear D. In germline, CDR1 is SQVTM, CDR2 ANQGSEA. V was trimmed by 7 bases and J by 4 bases, leaving 13 bases between them. The CDR3 runs to 12 residues. The CDR3 DNA is TGCAGCGGAGGCCTCCCGGGCTATGGCTACACCTTC. Protein sequence: CSGGLPGYGYTF.

Worth noting for this clone: No DNA is shown, since the ends of the CDR3 on it are uncertain; the CDR3 is the one TCRdb lists. The chain couples TRBV2 to TRBJ2-7; the table's D call, TRBD2, has no DNA check behind it. CDR1 is SNHLY and CDR2 is FYNNEI in the germline V gene. The CDR3 totals 14 residues, both ends included. The CDR3 loop is CASILGLGGGEQYF.

This clone was observed a handful of times. The chain is built from TRBV9 and TRBJ2-2; D not resolved. The CDR3 has 15 amino acids. Per germline, CDR1 SGDLS and CDR2 YYNGEE. V shed 2 bases and J shed 7 bases, with 15 bases lying between them. The CDR3 sequence is CASSVLGLSGGELFF. The CDR3, as DNA: TGTGCCAGCAGCGTTCTTGGCCTATCAGGCGGGGAGCTGTTTTTT.

This clone was counted only a few times. V and J are TRBV27 and TRBJ1-2; D gene unclear. Per the germline V gene, CDR1 is MNHEY and CDR2 is SMNVEV (reference sequence). Trimming stripped 8 bases from V and 8 bases from J, with 21 bases between. The CDR3 contains 14 residues. This CDR3 is CASRTPRQAGGYTF. As DNA, the CDR3 is TGTGCCAGCCGTACCCCTCGGCAGGCGGGGGGCTACACCTTC.

The chain is built from TRBV6-2 or TRBV6-3 and TRBJ2-3; 7 bases fit TRBD2. Trimming took 6 bases from V and 3 from J; bases not matched to a gene: 6. CDR1 is MNHEY and CDR2 is SVGEGT in the germline V gene. The CDR3 covers 14 residues. In DNA, the CDR3 is TGTGCCAGCAGCACTCGACTAGCAACAGATACGCAGTATTTT. This gives the protein CASSTRLATDTQYF.

The chain uses TRBV6-2 or TRBV6-3 and TRBJ2-1; 14 nucleotides align to TRBD2. V trimming: 5 bases; J trimming: 6 bases; junction bases outside the gene matches: 9. The CDR3 runs to 17 residues. CDR1 and CDR2 (germline): MNHEY, SVGEGT. CDR3 protein: CASSALAGTSGSNEQFF. CDR3 in DNA: TGTGCCAGCAGTGCCCTTGCCGGGACTAGCGGGAGCAATGAGCAGTTCTTC.

The chain links TRBV18 to TRBJ2-5; 14 bases agree with TRBD2. CDR3 size: 17 residues. Looked up from germline, CDR1 is KGHSH and CDR2 is LQKENI. Trimming removed 2 bases from V and 6 bases from J; junction bases left unmatched: 8. The DNA of the CDR3 is TGTGCCAGCTCACCATGGGAGACTAGCGGGAGGGTAAAGACCCAGTACTTC. It codes for CASSPWETSGRVKTQYF.

In its sample, this clone was seen once. The gene calls are TRBV3-1 (or the pseudogene TRBV3-2) and TRBJ1-2; D unclear. The CDR3 consists of 14 residues. Germline V gene data show CDR1 as LGHDT and CDR2 as YNNKEL (reference sequence). The germline V and J ends were trimmed by 4 bases and 6 bases, with 15 bases remaining between them. The CDR3: CASSLLRGMHGYTF. CDR3 nucleotides: TGTGCCAGCAGCCTCCTCAGAGGTATGCATGGCTACACCTTC.

CDR3 coding DNA: TGTGCCAGCAGCTTCGGGAGGAGGGAAGATACGCAGTATTTT. It codes for CASSFGRREDTQYF. This chain uses TRBV11-3 with TRBJ2-3; 7 bases align to TRBD2. Germline loops: CDR1 SGHNT, CDR2 YENEEA. The junction had 5 bases not matched to a gene; V was cut back by 3 bases and J by 5 bases. The CDR3 extends over 14 amino acids.

This clone was observed once. V usage is TRBV18 and J usage is TRBJ1-4; 10 positions agree with TRBD1. The V and J ends lost 4 bases and 8 bases, in that order; junction bases with no gene match: 4. The CDR3 consists of 14 residues. The germline gives CDR1 KGHSH, CDR2 LQKENI. CDR3 in amino acids: CASSQDRGREKLFF. The CDR3 DNA reads TGTGCCAGCTCACAAGACAGGGGGCGCGAAAAACTGTTTTTT.

The gene calls are TRBV3-1 (or the pseudogene TRBV3-2) and TRBJ2-1; D remains ambiguous. Germline V CDR1 and CDR2: LGHDT, YNNKEL (reference sequence). V lost 4 bases, J lost 0 bases, and 10 bases lay in between. CDR3 length equals 15 residues. The chain's CDR3 is CASSLNLNSYNEQFF. CDR3 nucleotide sequence: TGTGCCAGCAGCCTCAATCTAAACTCCTACAATGAGCAGTTCTTC.

The chain recombines TRBV3-1 (or the pseudogene TRBV3-2) with TRBJ2-1; TRBD2 is a possible D gene (6 bases). Germline lookup yields CDR1 LGHDT and CDR2 YNNKEL (reference sequence). V lost 4 bases and J lost 8, with 12 bases in between. This CDR3 contains 13 residues. The CDR3 DNA reads TGTGCCAGCAGCCCCTCGGGGGTAGATGAGCAGTTCTTC. Amino acids: CASSPSGVDEQFF.

The rearrangement links TRBV28 to TRBJ2-7, with 9 nucleotides matching TRBD1. The CDR3 is made up of 14 amino acids. The germline CDR1 and CDR2 sequences are MDHEN and SYDVKM. V shed 4 bases, J shed 3 bases, and the junction held 4 bases outside the gene matches. CDR3 nucleotide sequence: TGTGCCAGCAGTTCATCGGGACAGGGCTACGAGCAGTACTTC. Its protein product is CASSSSGQGYEQYF.

V gene TRBV7-9 combines with J gene TRBJ1-1; D remains ambiguous. Trimming removed 2 bases from V and 8 bases from J, with 15 bases in between. From germline, CDR1 is SEHNR and CDR2 FQNEAQ (reference sequence). CDR3 size: 14 residues. The chain's CDR3 is CASSLPGEHREAFF. DNA for the CDR3: TGTGCCAGCAGCTTACCCGGGGAGCATAGGGAAGCTTTCTTT.

The rearrangement uses TRBV19 and TRBJ1-2; D possibly corresponds to TRBD1 (5 bases). The V gene lost 0 bases and the J gene lost 0 bases, with 11 bases spanning the gap. The CDR3 totals 16 residues. Germline lookup yields CDR1 LNHDA and CDR2 SQIVND (reference sequence). CDR3 nucleotide sequence: TGTGCCAGTAGTATAGATCTCCCGACAGCTAACTATGGCTACACCTTC. Residues: CASSIDLPTANYGYTF.

This chain uses TRBV11-2 with TRBJ1-1, with no clear D. Looked up from germline, CDR1 is SGHAT and CDR2 is FQNNGV. The V and J ends lost 1 base and 4 bases respectively, with 7 bases between them. The CDR3 consists of 13 residues. The CDR3 DNA follows: TGTGCCAGCAGCTTAGTCATCCCCACTGAAGCTTTCTTT. Residues: CASSLVIPTEAFF.

The gene calls are TRBV15 and TRBJ2-2; 7 nucleotides align to TRBD1. CDR1 is LNHNV, CDR2 YYDKDF, per germline (reference sequence). The CDR3 has 14 residues. After removal of 4 bases from V and 4 bases from J, the junction contained 3 bases not matched to a gene. In DNA, the CDR3 is TGTGCCACCAGCATACACAGGGGCACCGGGGAGCTGTTTTTT. The encoded protein is CATSIHRGTGELFF.

The chain has TRBV10-2 and TRBJ2-7; 8 bases map to TRBD1. Germline CDR1 and CDR2: WSHSY and SAAADI. The ends lost 8 bases at V and 3 bases at J; junction bases unmatched: 6. The CDR3 contains 13 residues. The CDR3 nucleotides read TGCGCCAGCGGACAGGGAGTTCTCTACGAGCAGTACTTC. Its protein is CASGQGVLYEQYF.

V is TRBV3-1 (or the pseudogene TRBV3-2) and J is TRBJ1-2; D may be TRBD1 (6 bases). From germline, CDR1 is LGHDT and CDR2 YNNKEL (reference sequence). The CDR3 length is 13 residues. V lost 1 base and J lost 7, with 10 bases in between. CDR3 DNA: TGTGCCAGCAGCCAAGTGGACAGTTCTGGCTACACCTTC. This encodes CASSQVDSSGYTF.

The V call is TRBV28, the J call TRBJ2-1, with D maybe TRBD2 (5 bases). From germline, CDR1 is MDHEN and CDR2 SYDVKM. The V gene lost 6 bases and the J gene lost 15 bases, with 15 bases spanning the gap. CDR3 length: 11 residues. CDR3: CASRGQVGGFF. The CDR3 nucleotides are TGTGCCAGCAGAGGCCAAGTTGGAGGGTTCTTC.

This clone appeared a single time. The rearrangement links TRBV6-2 or TRBV6-3 to TRBJ2-7; D is possibly TRBD2 (6 bases). Trimming took 5 bases from V and 7 from J, leaving 15 bases between them. The CDR3 is 13 amino acids. Germline CDR1 reads MNHEY; CDR2 reads SVGEGT. The CDR3 loop reads CASSPPRAGEQYF. As DNA, the CDR3 is TGTGCCAGCAGTCCCCCGAGGGCGGGGGAGCAGTACTTC.

The chain joins TRBV28 to TRBJ1-5, with TRBD1 matching over 10 bases. Germline-derived CDR1 and CDR2 are MDHEN and SYDVKM. The CDR3 runs to 14 residues. J gave up 8 bases and V 4 bases, and 5 bases lay outside the gene matches. The CDR3 DNA sequence: TGTGCCAGCAGTTCAGACAGGGGGCGAGAGCCCCAGCATTTT. It encodes CASSSDRGREPQHF.

This sequence joins TRBV7-3 and TRBJ2-1; TRBD2 is a possible D gene (6 bases). The CDR3 runs to 16 residues. The germline V gene has CDR1 SGHTA and CDR2 FQGTGA. V gave up 6 bases and J gave up 0 bases, with 15 bases separating them. DNA of the CDR3: TGTGCCAGCAGTCCGGCCGGGACTTTCTCCTACAATGAGCAGTTCTTC. It is translated as CASSPAGTFSYNEQFF.